Following are 5 T cell receptor beta chains from one sample sequenced in a study of cytomegalovirus exposure and HLA in healthy donors. The PCR ran on 60 Vbeta and 13 Jbeta primers. The repertoire was sequenced with immunoSEQ multiplex PCR; TCRdb's copy has only in-frame clones and lacks some. The data show about 130,000 clones, around three quarters seen once. Sequenced material: PBMCs. The receptors come from a male donor in good health and CMV-seropositive.

The chain carries TRBV7-3 and TRBJ2-2, with a weak D call TRBD1 (5 bases). V was clipped by 7 bases and J by 7 bases, with 19 bases between them. CDR1 and CDR2 (germline): SGHTA, FQGTGA. The CDR3 contains 15 residues. The CDR3 bases are TGTGCCAGCATCATCTGGGGCCTATGCCACGGGGAGCTGTTTTTT. Translated: CASIIWGLCHGELFF.

The genes are TRBV12-5 and TRBJ2-2, with 12 bases matching TRBD2. CDR1 and CDR2 (germline): LGHNT, FRNRAP. V trimming: 2 bases; J trimming: 6 bases; junction bases outside the gene matches: 1. This CDR3 has 15 residues. The CDR3 nucleotides are TGTGCTAGTGGTTTGCTAGCGGGGGGGGCCGGGGAGCTGTTTTTT. It specifies CASGLLAGGAGELFF.

This clone was detected only a few times. J is TRBJ1-5 and V is TRBV7-2; 9 nucleotides align to TRBD1. CDR1 is SGHTA and CDR2 is FQGNSA in the germline V gene. There are 18 residues in the CDR3. Unmatched junction bases numbered 17, after V lost 5 bases and J lost 6 bases. Here the CDR3 DNA reads TGTGCCAGCAGCCCGCATATTTCCCGGACAGGGGTTGGTCAGCCCCAGCATTTT. Residues: CASSPHISRTGVGQPQHF. The full variable domain, its missing parts supplied by reference TRBV7-2 and TRBJ1-5, is GAGVSQSPSNKVTEKGKDVELRCDPISGHTALYWYRQSLGQGLEFLIYFQGNSAPDKSGLPSDRFSAERTGGSVSTLTIQRTQQEDSAVYLCASSPHISRTGVGQPQHFGDGTRLSIL.

This clone was seen just once. V usage is TRBV30 and J usage is TRBJ1-5; D is unclear. The CDR3 totals 13 residues. Trimming took 1 base from V and 4 from J, leaving 8 bases between them. CDR1 is GTSNPN and CDR2 is SVGIG in the germline V gene (reference sequence). This chain's CDR3 is CAWSEDSNQPQHF. CDR3 nucleotide sequence: TGTGCCTGGAGTGAGGACTCAAATCAGCCCCAGCATTTT. Full variable domain (outside the CDR3, taken from reference TRBV30 and TRBJ1-5): SQTIHQWPATLVQPVGSPLSLECTVEGTSNPNLYWYRQAAGRGLQLLFYSVGIGQISSEVPQNLSASRPQDRQFILSSKKLLLSDSGFYLCAWSEDSNQPQHFGDGTRLSIL.

V and J are TRBV6-6 and TRBJ2-7; a weak D match, TRBD2 (6 bases). Per germline, CDR1 MNHNY and CDR2 SVGAGI (reference sequence). CDR3 length equals 11 residues. Trimming took off 10 bases at V and 4 bases at J, with 11 bases between the two ends. The CDR3 DNA reads TGTGCCATACGGAGGGATTACGAGCAGTACTTC. Protein product: CAIRRDYEQYF.